Here is one TCR beta chain with its context. The antigen remains undetermined. Other nucleotide sequences in the sample specify the same CDR3. V was clipped by 1 base and J by 2 bases, with 9 bases between them. The germline V gene has CDR1 LNHNV and CDR2 YYDKDF (reference sequence). The CDR3 is made up of 14 amino acids. This table comes from immunoSEQ multiplex PCR, and its TCRdb copy is limited to in-frame clones, with some not included. The sample holds about 2.2 million clones, 85% to 95% seen once. The entry originates in a study of shared clonotypes between healthy human individuals. For the study at large: Donors were a couple of women and three men aged 18 to 49. Broader study findings: Memory subsets generally showed lower estimated richness than naive subsets. Among non-shared clonotypes, generation probabilities were lower than among those shared by all four donors.

Terminally differentiated effector memory CD45RA+ cells were excluded by CCR7 positive selection of CD45RO-negative cells. The receptor was derived from a man aged 18-30 years in good health. Some clones in this sample may be carry-over from other donors' samples. V is TRBV15 and J is TRBJ2-7, with TRBD2 as a possible D gene (6 bases). Sequencing was performed on naive CD8+ T cells from PBMCs. CDR3 bases: TGTGCCACCAGCAGAGGTGGGGAGGCCTACGAGCAGTACTTC. Protein product: CATSRGGEAYEQYF.